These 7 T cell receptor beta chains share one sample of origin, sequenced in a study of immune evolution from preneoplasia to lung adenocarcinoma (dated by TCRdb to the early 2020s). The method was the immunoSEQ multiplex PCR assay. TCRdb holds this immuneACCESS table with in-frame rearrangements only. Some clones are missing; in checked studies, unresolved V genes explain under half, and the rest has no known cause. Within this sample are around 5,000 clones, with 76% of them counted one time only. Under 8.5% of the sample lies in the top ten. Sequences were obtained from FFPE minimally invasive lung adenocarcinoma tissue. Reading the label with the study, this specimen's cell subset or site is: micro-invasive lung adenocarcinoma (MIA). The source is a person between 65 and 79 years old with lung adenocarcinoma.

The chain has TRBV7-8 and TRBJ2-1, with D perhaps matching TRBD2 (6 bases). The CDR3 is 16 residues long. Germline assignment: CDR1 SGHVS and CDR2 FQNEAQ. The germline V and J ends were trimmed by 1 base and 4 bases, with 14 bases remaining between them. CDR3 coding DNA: TGTGCCAGCAGCTTAGAAGAGCGGGCATGGTACAATGAGCAGTTCTTC. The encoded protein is CASSLEERAWYNEQFF.

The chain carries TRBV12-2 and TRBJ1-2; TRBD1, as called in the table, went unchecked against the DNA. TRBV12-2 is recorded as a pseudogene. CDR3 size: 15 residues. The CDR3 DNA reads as TGTGCAAGTCGGGGGAGACAGGGCACTAACTATGGCTACACCTTC. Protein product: CASRGRQGTNYGYTF.

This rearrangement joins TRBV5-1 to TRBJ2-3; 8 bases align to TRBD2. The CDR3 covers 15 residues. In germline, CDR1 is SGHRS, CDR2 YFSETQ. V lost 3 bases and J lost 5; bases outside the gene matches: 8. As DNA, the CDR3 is TGCGCCAGCAGCTCCCAGACGGGGGGGCAAGATACGCAGTATTTT. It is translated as CASSSQTGGQDTQYF.

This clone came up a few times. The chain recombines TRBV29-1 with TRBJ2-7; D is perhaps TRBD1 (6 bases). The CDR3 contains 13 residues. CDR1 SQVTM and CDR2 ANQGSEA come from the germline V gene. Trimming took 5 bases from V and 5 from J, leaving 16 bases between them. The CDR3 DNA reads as TGCAGCGTTTCCAGGGGTAGCGTCAACGAGCAGTACTTC. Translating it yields CSVSRGSVNEQYF.

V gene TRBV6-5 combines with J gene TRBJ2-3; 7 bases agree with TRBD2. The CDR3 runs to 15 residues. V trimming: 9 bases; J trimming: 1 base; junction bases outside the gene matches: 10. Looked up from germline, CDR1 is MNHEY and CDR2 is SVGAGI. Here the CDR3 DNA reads TGTGCCAGTCTTGAACGGGACTACCGCACAGATACGCAGTATTTT. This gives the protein CASLERDYRTDTQYF.

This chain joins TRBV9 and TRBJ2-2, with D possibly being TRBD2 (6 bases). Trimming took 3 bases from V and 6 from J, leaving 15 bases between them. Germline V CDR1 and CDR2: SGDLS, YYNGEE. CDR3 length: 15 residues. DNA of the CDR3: TGTGCCAGCAGCGAGGGGACTTCCGCGGCCGGGGAGCTGTTTTTT. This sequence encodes CASSEGTSAAGELFF.

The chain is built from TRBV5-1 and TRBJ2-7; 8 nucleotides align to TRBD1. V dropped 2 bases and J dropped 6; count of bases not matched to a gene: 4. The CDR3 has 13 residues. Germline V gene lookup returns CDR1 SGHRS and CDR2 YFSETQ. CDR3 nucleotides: TGCGCCAGCAGCTTAGGACAGGGAGGCGAGCAGTACTTC. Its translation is CASSLGQGGEQYF.